The clone carrying this TCR beta chain showed up just a few times. Its antigen is currently unknown. From germline, CDR1 is MNHNS and CDR2 SASEGT. The V gene end was trimmed by 7 bases and the J gene end by 6 bases; junction bases not matched to a gene: 7. This CDR3 is built from 13 residues. Original handling: Clinicopathological groups differed in CDR3, with these differences serving to build a distant-metastasis classifier for papillary thyroid cancer. TCRdb re-clonotyped the PCR reads via MiXCR. It is TCRdb's table, rather than the study itself, that gives the V and J calls and clone size. The table lists under 35,000 clones, about a third of them singletons, with roughly 20% in the top ten. This specimen belongs to a study of metastatic and nonmetastatic thyroid tumors. Study information: Blood and tumor or nodule tissue repertoires from malignant and benign thyroid patients were compared. Notes on the study in general: According to reports, the diversity of TCR beta was significantly higher in malignant thyroid tumors than in benign nodules, and this held in both blood and tumor samples.

No patient had received any treatment before thyroid surgery. Sequenced input: tumor tissue. The clonotype comes from a female donor with papillary thyroid cancer or a benign thyroid nodule (not recorded which). Some clones in this sample may be carry-over from other donors' samples. The rearrangement links TRBV6-1 to TRBJ2-7; 9 nucleotides align to TRBD1. This chain's CDR3 is CASTRDRDSEQYF. The CDR3 nucleotides are TGTGCCAGCACCCGGGACAGGGACAGCGAGCAGTACTTC.